This section outlines one T cell receptor (beta chain) sequence together with its context. The length of the CDR3 is 14 residues. V was shortened by 4 bases and J by 3 bases, with 11 bases between the two germline ends. Germline V lookup: CDR1 KGHDR, CDR2 SFDVKD. These data are taken from a study of blood T cell repertoires in COVID-19. Across the study: Italy, Spain and the United States were the sources of the convalescent and acute COVID-19 samples.

Here immunoSEQ multiplex PCR was the method, and the copy in TCRdb shows in-frame clones only, minus some. The sample shows roughly 280,000 clones, around nine tenths of them seen only once. Sequenced material: peripheral blood. This TCR came from a man aged 35-49 years with active or convalescent COVID-19. The chain has TRBV24-1 and TRBJ1-2, with D possibly being TRBD1 (6 bases). The CDR3 nucleotides read TGTGCCACCAGTGACCCGGACAGACACTATGGCTACACCTTC. This sequence encodes CATSDPDRHYGYTF.